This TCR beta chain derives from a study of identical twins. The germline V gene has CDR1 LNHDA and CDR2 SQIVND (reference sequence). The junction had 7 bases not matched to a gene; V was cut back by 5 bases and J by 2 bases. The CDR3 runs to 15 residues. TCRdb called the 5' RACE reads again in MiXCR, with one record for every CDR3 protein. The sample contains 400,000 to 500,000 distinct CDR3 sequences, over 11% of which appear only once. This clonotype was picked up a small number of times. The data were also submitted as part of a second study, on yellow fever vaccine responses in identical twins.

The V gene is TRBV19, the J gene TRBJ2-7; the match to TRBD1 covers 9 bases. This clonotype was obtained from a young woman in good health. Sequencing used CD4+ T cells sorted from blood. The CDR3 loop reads CASSVATGGTYEQYF. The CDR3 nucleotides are TGTGCCAGTAGTGTAGCGACAGGGGGAACCTACGAGCAGTACTTC.